One sample yielded the 27 T cell receptor beta chains listed below, sequenced in a study of identical twins. From the 5' RACE reads, TCRdb called clonotypes with MiXCR, one entry per CDR3 protein. This table holds under 300,000 distinct CDR3 sequences, roughly an eighth found once. The same data also contributed to another study, on yellow fever vaccine responses in identical twins.

The specimen was memory (CD45RO+) T cells sorted from blood. Receptor source: a woman between 18 and 29 years old in good health.

The chain uses TRBV15 and TRBJ2-7; 7 bases align to TRBD2. V lost 0 bases and J lost 7; bases outside the gene matches: 18. The CDR3 runs 18 residues. In germline, CDR1 is LNHNV, CDR2 YYDKDF (reference sequence). The CDR3: CATSREPRAGYAGGEQYF. The CDR3 coding sequence is TGTGCCACCAGCAGAGAGCCGAGAGCGGGTTATGCCGGGGGGGAGCAGTACTTC.

This clonotype was observed at least ten times. This chain connects TRBV2 to TRBJ2-1; D possibly matches TRBD1 or TRBD2 (5 bases each). Trimming removed 7 bases at V and 8 bases at J, with 9 bases between. The CDR3 consists of 11 residues. Germline V gene data show CDR1 as SNHLY and CDR2 as FYNNEI. The CDR3 DNA is TGTGCCAGCACCAGGGAGTATGAGCAGTTCTTC. Its translation: CASTREYEQFF. Full variable domain (outside the CDR3, taken from reference TRBV2 and TRBJ2-1): EPEVTQTPSHQVTQMGQEVILRCVPISNHLYFYWYRQILGQKVEFLVSFYNNEISEKSEIFDDQFSVERPDGSNFTLKIRSTKLEDSAMYFCASTREYEQFFGPGTRLTVL.

The CDR3: CASSLRDASGILAGANVLTF. The CDR3 nucleotides read TGTGCCAGCAGCCTAAGGGATGCTAGCGGGATTTTGGCTGGGGCCAACGTCCTGACTTTC. The genes are TRBV7-6 and TRBJ2-6, with 9 bases that match TRBD2. Germline loops: CDR1 SGHVS, CDR2 FNYEAQ. CDR3 size: 20 residues. After removal of 5 bases from V and 2 bases from J, the junction contained 16 bases not matched to a gene. Looking up the rest from reference TRBV7-6 and TRBJ2-6 gives the full variable domain: GAGVSQSPRYKVTKRGQDVALRCDPISGHVSLYWYRQALGQGPEFLTYFNYEAQQDKSGLPNDRFSAERPEGSISTLTIQRTEQRDSAMYRCASSLRDASGILAGANVLTFGAGSRLTVL.

This clonotype was seen many times. This chain connects TRBV11-1 to TRBJ2-5; D is tentatively TRBD1 or TRBD2 (5 bases each). The CDR3 has 16 amino acids. V was cut by 3 bases and J by 1 base, with 15 bases left in between. Germline V gene data show CDR1 as SGHAT and CDR2 as FQDESV (reference sequence). This CDR3 is CASSFRRDPSQETQYF. In nucleotides, the CDR3 is TGTGCCAGCAGCTTCCGCCGGGACCCATCCCAAGAGACCCAGTACTTC.

This clonotype appeared a few times. The chain recombines TRBV28 with TRBJ1-1, with 7 bases matching TRBD1. V shed 6 bases, J shed 0 bases, and the junction held 10 bases outside the gene matches. Germline loops: CDR1 MDHEN, CDR2 SYDVKM. CDR3 size: 16 residues. The CDR3 here is CASRLGTALLNTEAFF. The CDR3 DNA sequence: TGTGCCAGCAGGTTAGGGACAGCCTTATTGAACACTGAAGCTTTCTTT.

The chain recombines TRBV20-1 with TRBJ2-3; D gene uncertain. There are 14 residues in the CDR3. Trimming pared 1 base from V and 0 bases from J, leaving 8 bases between. CDR1 and CDR2 (germline): DFQATT, SNEGSKA (reference sequence). CDR3: CSARVSRSTDTQYF. The CDR3 DNA is TGCAGTGCTAGAGTCTCGCGGAGCACAGATACGCAGTATTTT.

Only a few counts were recorded for this clonotype. The V gene is TRBV20-1, the J gene TRBJ2-1, with 10 bases matching TRBD2. Germline lookup yields CDR1 DFQATT and CDR2 SNEGSKA (reference sequence). V shed 6 bases and J 9 bases; nucleotides not matched to a gene: 14. This CDR3 has 15 residues. CDR3: CSARPTSGGASEQFF. The CDR3 DNA sequence: TGCAGTGCCCGACCCACCAGCGGGGGGGCGTCTGAGCAGTTCTTC.

V and J are TRBV10-3 and TRBJ1-2; D not certain. Germline lookup yields CDR1 ENHRY and CDR2 SYGVKD. Trimming pared 0 bases from V and 4 bases from J, leaving 12 bases between. CDR3 size: 15 residues. This CDR3 is CAISESGQNLYGYTF. For the CDR3, the DNA is TGTGCCATCAGTGAGTCAGGTCAGAACCTCTATGGCTACACCTTC.

This clonotype was found a few times. The chain has TRBV6-5 and TRBJ1-5, with no clear D. The germline CDR1 and CDR2 sequences are MNHEY and SVGAGI. The CDR3 length is 16 residues. The V end was cut by 4 bases, the J end by 2 bases, with 15 bases between. CDR3: CASSLNRLRGNQPQHF. CDR3 in DNA: TGTGCCAGCAGTTTGAACCGATTAAGAGGCAATCAGCCCCAGCATTTT.

This clonotype occurred a few times. The V gene is TRBV5-1, the J gene TRBJ2-5, with D tentatively TRBD1 (5 bases). Per the germline V gene, CDR1 is SGHRS and CDR2 is YFSETQ. The V and J ends lost 0 bases and 1 base respectively, with 13 bases between them. The CDR3 runs 16 residues. The chain's CDR3 is CASSLAADRVQETQYF. DNA for the CDR3: TGCGCCAGCAGCTTGGCCGCCGACAGAGTCCAAGAGACCCAGTACTTC.

The rearrangement joins TRBV20-1 to TRBJ2-3, with D tentatively TRBD2 (5 bases). With 3 bases removed from V and 1 base from J, the gap between germline ends came to 20 bases. CDR3 length: 17 residues. Germline assignment: CDR1 DFQATT and CDR2 SNEGSKA (reference sequence). CDR3 nucleotides: TGCAGTGCTAGGCCTAGCACGACGGGATATCGCACAGATACGCAGTATTTT. This sequence encodes CSARPSTTGYRTDTQYF.

This clonotype appeared many times. The J gene is TRBJ2-2, the V gene TRBV20-1, with TRBD2 matching 7 bases. Losses at the gene ends were 6 bases for V and 1 base for J; bases not matched to a gene: 5. This CDR3 spans 14 amino acids. Germline lookup yields CDR1 DFQATT and CDR2 SNEGSKA (reference sequence). This CDR3 is CSANGGKNTGELFF. The CDR3 DNA reads TGCAGTGCGAACGGGGGGAAGAACACCGGGGAGCTGTTTTTT.

This clonotype was detected ten times or more. The V gene is TRBV28, the J gene TRBJ1-6, with 8 bases matching TRBD1. Germline-derived CDR1 and CDR2 are MDHEN and SYDVKM. V shed 5 bases, J shed 14 bases, and the junction held 11 bases outside the gene matches. The CDR3 consists of 14 residues. CDR3 region: CASSRRTGMAALHF. The CDR3, as DNA: TGTGCCAGCAGTCGCCGGACAGGGATGGCGGCCCTCCACTTT.

About this clonotype itself: A much larger clonotype is one base distant, so this may be a read error. V is TRBV3-1 and J is TRBJ2-7; D may be TRBD1 or TRBD2 (6 bases each). Germline V gene lookup returns CDR1 LGHDT and CDR2 YNNKEL (reference sequence). CDR3 length equals 15 residues. The CDR3 DNA reads TGTGCCAGCACCCAAGATTGGCGGAAGGGGGGCGAGCAGTACTTC. Its translation is CASTQDWRKGGEQYF.

This clonotype was recorded a few times. CDR3 sequence: CASSQDLSGTQPQHF. CDR3 nucleotide sequence: TGTGCCAGCAGCCAAGATCTTTCAGGGACCCAGCCCCAGCATTTT. This chain connects TRBV3-1 to TRBJ1-5, with D perhaps matching TRBD1 (5 bases). Trimming removed 0 bases at V and 7 bases at J, with 13 bases between. CDR1 is LGHDT and CDR2 is YNNKEL in the germline V gene (reference sequence). The CDR3 contains 15 residues.

This clonotype showed up just a few times. The chain recombines TRBV3-1 with TRBJ2-7; 9 bases map to TRBD1. Germline assignment: CDR1 LGHDT and CDR2 YNNKEL (reference sequence). This CDR3 spans 16 amino acids. J lost 2 bases, V lost 0 bases, and 5 bases had no gene match. CDR3 region: CASSQDGTGRPYEQYF. CDR3 coding DNA: TGTGCCAGCAGCCAAGACGGGACAGGGAGACCCTACGAGCAGTACTTC.

At least ten counts were recorded for this clonotype. The DNA of the CDR3 is TGTGCCACCAGCAGACCGGATCTGAGAGGTTCACCCCTCCACTTT. This sequence encodes CATSRPDLRGSPLHF. V gene TRBV15 combines with J gene TRBJ1-6; no firm D call. This CDR3 has 15 residues. V was cut by 2 bases and J by 9 bases, with 14 bases left in between. Germline V gene lookup returns CDR1 LNHNV and CDR2 YYDKDF (reference sequence).

The chain joins TRBV9 to TRBJ1-1; TRBD1 is a possible D gene (5 bases). This CDR3 comprises 14 residues. Trimming cost V 0 bases and J 4 bases, with 10 bases left between them. Germline V gene data show CDR1 as SGDLS and CDR2 as YYNGEE. The DNA for the CDR3 is TGTGCCAGCAGCGTAGATGCAGGGACCACTGAAGCTTTCTTT. This encodes CASSVDAGTTEAFF.

This chain joins TRBV5-6 and TRBJ2-3; D perhaps matches TRBD2 (5 bases). V was shortened by 1 base and J by 2 bases, with 14 bases between the two germline ends. This CDR3 comprises 16 residues. In germline, CDR1 is SGHDT, CDR2 YYEEEE. The CDR3 sequence is CASSLFPAGDTDTQYF. CDR3 bases: TGTGCCAGCAGCTTGTTTCCAGCCGGGGACACAGATACGCAGTATTTT. The full variable domain, with the rest looked up from reference TRBV5-6 and TRBJ2-3, is DAGVTQSPTHLIKTRGQQVTLRCSPKSGHDTVSWYQQALGQGPQFIFQYYEEEERQRGNFPDRFSGHQFPNYSSELNVNALLLGDSALYLCASSLFPAGDTDTQYFGPGTRLTVL.

V gene TRBV7-3 combines with J gene TRBJ2-2; the D gene is possibly TRBD2 (6 bases). The CDR3 extends over 14 amino acids. V lost 5 bases, J lost 3 bases, and 10 bases lay in between. Germline V gene lookup returns CDR1 SGHTA and CDR2 FQGTGA. CDR3 amino acids: CASSAGLHTGELFF. CDR3 DNA sequence: TGTGCCAGCAGCGCGGGACTTCACACCGGGGAGCTGTTTTTT.

This clonotype was counted a few times. This rearrangement joins TRBV5-6 to TRBJ2-1; perhaps TRBD2 as D (5 bases). CDR1 and CDR2 (germline): SGHDT, YYEEEE. The V and J ends lost 4 bases and 9 bases respectively, with 20 bases between them. CDR3 length: 15 residues. The CDR3 loop is CASSLHNGGPSEQFF. The CDR3 nucleotides read TGTGCCAGCAGCCTGCATAACGGCGGGCCGAGTGAGCAGTTCTTC. Full variable domain (outside the CDR3, taken from reference TRBV5-6 and TRBJ2-1): DAGVTQSPTHLIKTRGQQVTLRCSPKSGHDTVSWYQQALGQGPQFIFQYYEEEERQRGNFPDRFSGHQFPNYSSELNVNALLLGDSALYLCASSLHNGGPSEQFFGPGTRLTVL.

This chain links TRBV20-1 with TRBJ1-3; D is uncertain. Germline lookup yields CDR1 DFQATT and CDR2 SNEGSKA (reference sequence). The CDR3 covers 15 residues. Between the trimmed V and J ends, which lost 2 bases and 4 bases, there was a span of 15 bases. This CDR3 reads CSARPYRGSGNTIYF. The CDR3 nucleotides read TGCAGTGCTAGACCCTATAGAGGGTCGGGAAACACCATATATTTT.

The rearrangement joins TRBV9 to TRBJ2-1; 8 nucleotides match TRBD2. The V and J ends lost 0 bases and 7 bases, in that order; junction bases with no gene match: 9. Per germline, CDR1 SGDLS and CDR2 YYNGEE. The length of the CDR3 is 16 residues. CDR3 protein: CASSVGVGGALNEQFF. CDR3 DNA: TGTGCCAGCAGCGTAGGGGTCGGGGGGGCGCTAAATGAGCAGTTCTTC.

J is TRBJ2-7 and V is TRBV18; D possibly corresponds to TRBD1 (5 bases). Germline V gives CDR1 KGHSH, CDR2 LQKENI. There are 15 residues in the CDR3. With 2 bases removed from V and 1 base from J, the gap between germline ends came to 12 bases. The CDR3 region has the DNA TGTGCCAGCTCACCATCACCCCAGGGATCCTACGAGCAGTACTTC. Protein product: CASSPSPQGSYEQYF.

At least ten counts were recorded for this clonotype. The rearrangement uses TRBV12-3 or TRBV12-4 and TRBJ2-2; D is undetermined. V was trimmed by 6 bases and J by 4 bases, leaving 15 bases between them. The CDR3 runs 15 residues. Here the CDR3 reads CASSNGHLITGELFF. In DNA, the CDR3 is TGTGCCAGCAGCAACGGGCATCTAATCACCGGGGAGCTGTTTTTT.

This clonotype was counted a single time. This chain connects TRBV5-1 to TRBJ2-1; 9 nucleotides align to TRBD2. The V gene end was trimmed by 4 bases and the J gene end by 8 bases; junction bases not matched to a gene: 16. This CDR3 is 17 amino acids long. CDR1 is SGHRS and CDR2 is YFSETQ in the germline V gene. The CDR3 nucleotides read TGCGCCAGCAGCCAAGGCCTAGCGGGGTGGGCTTGGGATGAGCAGTTCTTC. This gives the protein CASSQGLAGWAWDEQFF.

The chain uses TRBV5-1 and TRBJ2-1; D unclear. Between the trimmed V and J ends, which lost 1 base and 0 bases, there was a span of 11 bases. Germline V gives CDR1 SGHRS, CDR2 YFSETQ. The CDR3 length is 16 residues. The CDR3 coding sequence is TGCGCCAGCAGCTTGCTCGGCGGTAGCTCCTACAATGAGCAGTTCTTC. Translation gives CASSLLGGSSYNEQFF.